This T cell receptor (beta chain) was captured in a study of cytomegalovirus exposure and HLA in healthy donors. Study-wide findings and caveats: A link between a missense DCLRE1C variant and TCR beta V- and J-gene trimming emerged from a later analysis.

The V and J ends lost 9 bases and 0 bases respectively, with 11 bases between them. The CDR3 loop spans 13 amino acids. Germline V gene sequence: CDR1 SNHLY, CDR2 FYNNEI. The PCR made use of 60 Vbeta and 13 Jbeta primers. Profiling relied on immunoSEQ multiplex PCR, and the TCRdb table lists in-frame clones only, not all of them. Altogether approximately 210,000 clones are present, more than 70% being singletons, with the ten largest covering approximately 1%. As regards this clone: The antigen is undetermined.

Input material: PBMCs. The receptor comes from a woman aged 35 to 49 in good health and CMV-seronegative. The chain joins TRBV2 to TRBJ1-2, with D unresolved. For the CDR3, the DNA is TGTGCCAGTATTCTACCCCCTAACTATGGCTACACCTTC. This codes for CASILPPNYGYTF.